This T cell receptor beta chain was obtained from a study of shared clonotypes between healthy human individuals. Study summary: The cohort had a couple of women and a few men, ages 18 to 49.

Clones were read by immunoSEQ multiplex PCR, and TCRdb kept only the in-frame ones, dropping some. The data contain approximately 2,200,000 clones, 85% to 95% of them singletons. Germline-derived CDR1 and CDR2 are MNHEY and SMNVEV (reference sequence). Trimming took 3 bases from V and 4 from J, leaving 18 bases between them. The CDR3 has 16 amino acids. The naive CD8 fraction comprised CD45RO-negative cells positively selected for CCR7 and excluded terminally differentiated effector memory CD45RA+ cells. Those who donated were healthy HIV-negative adults, with no recent acute infections or vaccinations reported. Study-wide results and limits: Generation probability values for non-shared clonotypes were lower than those for clonotypes shared by all four donors. Investigators expected sequencing depth to affect clonotype sharing among donors.

Comment on this clone: Its matching antigen is unknown.

V and J are TRBV27 and TRBJ1-1; tentatively, D is TRBD1 (6 bases). The sample comprised naive CD8+ T cells from PBMCs. The TCR comes from a man aged 18-30 years in good health. Some clones in this sample may be carry-over from other donors' samples. CDR3 in DNA: TGTGCCAGCAGTTTCCTTGCCTCAGGGGTAAGCACTGAAGCTTTCTTT. Translation gives CASSFLASGVSTEAFF.